This TCR beta chain was profiled in a study of cytotoxic CD8 clonotypes in ibrutinib-treated CLL. Study-level information: After median around 68 months, approximately 14 stayed in remission, about 12 progressed; responses about 25 partial, 2 complete. The response samples were taken once patients had been treated for a median of approximately 13 months, range 6 to 36.

About this clone: Its antigen remains unknown.

This CDR3 is 15 amino acids long. V lost 2 bases and J 2 bases, leaving 7 bases between the germline ends. Germline V gives CDR1 WSHSY, CDR2 SAAADI. Libraries of TCR beta were made from around 2.1 micrograms of genomic DNA that came from cryopreserved PBMCs. Study-level findings and limits: Public clonotypes (which were uncommon) either contracted or remained stable on treatment.

The protocol was immunoSEQ multiplex PCR, while the TCRdb copy is restricted to in-frame clones and leaves out a portion. Of approximately 70,000 clones detected, 80% appear once; the ten largest clones hold 7.5% to 8%. The V and J genes are TRBV10-2 and TRBJ2-6, with a tentative D call TRBD1 (5 bases). This TCR came from a human donor with chronic lymphocytic leukemia. Material: PBMCs, obtained at disease progression, from a patient treated with ibrutinib. The CDR3 loop reads CASSEQGTGANVLTF. In DNA form, the CDR3 reads TGCGCCAGCAGTGAGCAGGGAACTGGGGCCAACGTCCTGACTTTC.